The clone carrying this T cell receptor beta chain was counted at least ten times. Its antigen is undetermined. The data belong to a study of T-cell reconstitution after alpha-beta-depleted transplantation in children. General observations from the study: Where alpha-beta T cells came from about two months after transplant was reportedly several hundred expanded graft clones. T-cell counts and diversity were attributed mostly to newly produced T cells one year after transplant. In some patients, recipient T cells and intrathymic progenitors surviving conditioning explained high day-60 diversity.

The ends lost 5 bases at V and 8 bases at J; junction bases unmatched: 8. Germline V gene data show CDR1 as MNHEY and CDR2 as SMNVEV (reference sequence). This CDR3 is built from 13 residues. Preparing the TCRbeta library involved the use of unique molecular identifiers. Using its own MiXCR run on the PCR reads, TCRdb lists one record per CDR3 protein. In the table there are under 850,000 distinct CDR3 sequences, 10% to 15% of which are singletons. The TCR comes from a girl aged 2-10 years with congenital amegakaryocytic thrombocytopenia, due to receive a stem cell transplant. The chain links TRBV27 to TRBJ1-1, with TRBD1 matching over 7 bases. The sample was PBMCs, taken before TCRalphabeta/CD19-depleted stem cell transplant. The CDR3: CASSPAPGQEAFF. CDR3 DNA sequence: TGTGCCAGCAGTCCTGCACCGGGACAGGAAGCTTTCTTT.